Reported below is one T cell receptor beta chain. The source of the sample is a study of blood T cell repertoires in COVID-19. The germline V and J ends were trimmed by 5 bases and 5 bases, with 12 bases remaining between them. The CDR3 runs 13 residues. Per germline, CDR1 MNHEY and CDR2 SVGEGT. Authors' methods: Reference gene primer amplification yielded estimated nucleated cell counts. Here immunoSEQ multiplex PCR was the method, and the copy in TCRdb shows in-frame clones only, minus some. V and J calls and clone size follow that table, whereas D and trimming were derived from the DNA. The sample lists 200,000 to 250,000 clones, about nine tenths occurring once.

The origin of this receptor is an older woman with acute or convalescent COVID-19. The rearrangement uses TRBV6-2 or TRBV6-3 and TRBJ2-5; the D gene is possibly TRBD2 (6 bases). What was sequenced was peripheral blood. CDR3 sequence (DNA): TGTGCCAGCAGTAAGATCCGGGGGGAGACCCAGTACTTC. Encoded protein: CASSKIRGETQYF.